Each of the 15 T cell receptor beta chains below was sequenced from the same sample in a study of shared clonotypes between healthy human individuals. The protocol was immunoSEQ multiplex PCR, while the TCRdb copy is restricted to in-frame clones and leaves out a portion. The table includes about a million clones, approximately 75% detected once. Sequencing was performed on memory CD4+ T cells from PBMCs. Subset noted: CD45RA-negative fraction. The origin of the receptors is a man aged 18 to 29 in good health. Some clones in this sample may be carry-over from other donors' samples.

The chain has TRBV9 and TRBJ2-2; the D gene is possibly TRBD2 (6 bases). Germline V gene data show CDR1 as SGDLS and CDR2 as YYNGEE. Trimming took off 7 bases at V and 2 bases at J, with 18 bases between the two ends. The CDR3 loop spans 16 amino acids. This chain's CDR3 is CASGAGRGINTGELFF. The CDR3 coding sequence is TGTGCCAGCGGGGCAGGGCGCGGGATAAACACCGGGGAGCTGTTTTTT. Looking up the rest from reference TRBV9 and TRBJ2-2 gives the full variable domain: DSGVTQTPKHLITATGQRVTLRCSPRSGDLSVYWYQQSLDQGLQFLIQYYNGEERAKGNILERFSAQQFPDLHSELNLSSLELGDSALYFCASGAGRGINTGELFFGEGSRLTVL.

The J gene is TRBJ2-5, the V gene TRBV6-1; perhaps TRBD2 as D (6 bases). Germline CDR1 is MNHNS and CDR2 is SASEGT. V lost 4 bases to trimming and J lost 3 bases, with 18 bases between them. This CDR3 region has 16 residues. CDR3 nucleotides: TGTGCCAGCAGTGTAGGGGTCTATAGCGGAAAAGAGACCCAGTACTTC. Its protein product is CASSVGVYSGKETQYF.

The gene calls are TRBV19 and TRBJ1-1; 7 nucleotides line up with TRBD1. The CDR3 runs 15 residues. Looked up from germline, CDR1 is LNHDA and CDR2 is SQIVND (reference sequence). Losses at the gene ends were 9 bases for V and 5 bases for J; bases not matched to a gene: 15. CDR3 in amino acids: CASTSTQTGRTEAFF. The DNA for the CDR3 is TGTGCCAGCACATCTACCCAGACAGGGCGTACTGAAGCTTTCTTT.

The table lists this clone with a few counts. The genes are TRBV7-9 and TRBJ2-1; 9 bases are shared with TRBD2. This CDR3 contains 15 residues. V shed 5 bases, J shed 1 base, and the junction held 3 bases outside the gene matches. Germline lookup yields CDR1 SEHNR and CDR2 FQNEAQ (reference sequence). CDR3: CASSPSGRSYNEQFF. The DNA of the CDR3 is TGTGCCAGCAGCCCAAGCGGGAGGTCCTACAATGAGCAGTTCTTC.

The chain carries TRBV28 and TRBJ2-5, with TRBD1 matching over 8 bases. The DNA end is more similar to TRBJ2-7, so the J call may be wrong. The V gene's germline CDR1 is MDHEN and CDR2 SYDVKM. The CDR3 runs to 15 residues. CDR3 bases: TGTGCCAGCAGGCCCACCGGGACAGGTTCCTACGAGCAGTACTTC. Its protein is CASRPTGTGSYEQYF.

CDR3 nucleotides: TGTGCCAGCAGTTACTCGGGGGGCTACACTGAAGCTTTCTTT. Its translation is CASSYSGGYTEAFF. This sequence joins TRBV27 and TRBJ1-1; possible D gene TRBD1, 6 bases. The CDR3 contains 14 residues. CDR1 and CDR2 (germline): MNHEY, SMNVEV (reference sequence). The V end was cut by 4 bases, the J end by 3 bases, with 12 bases between.

This clone was seen repeatedly, ten times or more. This CDR3 reads CASRERTGGIGYTF. Written as DNA, the CDR3 is TGTGCCAGCAGAGAGAGGACAGGGGGGATTGGCTACACCTTC. This chain links TRBV2 with TRBJ1-2; 10 nucleotides align to TRBD1. V dropped 6 bases and J dropped 7; count of bases not matched to a gene: 8. Germline-derived CDR1 and CDR2 are SNHLY and FYNNEI. This CDR3 is built from 14 residues.

The genes are TRBV7-2 and TRBJ2-7; 13 nucleotides match TRBD2. There are 15 residues in the CDR3. Germline lookup yields CDR1 SGHTA and CDR2 FQGNSA. J lost 6 bases, V lost 5 bases, and 7 bases had no gene match. CDR3 nucleotide sequence: TGTGCCAGCAGCCGAGGACTAGCGGGAGATACCGAGCAGTACTTC. It specifies CASSRGLAGDTEQYF.

Concerning this clone: A junction end diverges from the germline sequence, so it may reflect a read error. The chain couples TRBV5-1 to TRBJ2-5; D is uncertain. This CDR3 is built from 12 residues. CDR1 is SGHRS and CDR2 is YFSETQ in the germline V gene. This CDR3 is CASSLPQGTQYF. The CDR3 DNA follows: TGCGCCAGCAGCCTACCCCAAGGGACCCAGTACTTC.

The chain joins TRBV5-4 to TRBJ2-1; either TRBD1 or TRBD2 may supply D (7 bases each). The CDR3 has 16 residues. The ends were cut back, 0 bases at V and 5 bases at J, with 15 bases in the middle. Germline CDR1 reads SGHNT; CDR2 reads YYREEE (reference sequence). CDR3 protein: CASSLARGGGNNEQFF. CDR3 in DNA: TGTGCCAGCAGCTTGGCCAGGGGGGGAGGGAACAATGAGCAGTTCTTC.

This chain joins TRBV4-3 and TRBJ2-1; possible D gene TRBD2, 5 bases. The CDR3 has 15 amino acids. CDR1 and CDR2 (germline): LGHNA, YSLEER. V shed 3 bases and J shed 10 bases, with 19 bases lying between them. CDR3 amino acids: CASSQRTGIWGEQFF. Written as DNA, the CDR3 is TGCGCCAGCAGCCAGCGGACCGGGATATGGGGAGAGCAGTTCTTC.

V is TRBV18 and J is TRBJ2-5, with 10 positions matching TRBD2. V gave up 8 bases and J gave up 6 bases; unmatched junction bases: 6. In germline, CDR1 is KGHSH, CDR2 LQKENI. The CDR3 covers 13 residues. CDR3: CASASGSVKTQYF. CDR3 sequence (DNA): TGTGCCAGCGCTAGCGGGAGCGTTAAGACCCAGTACTTC. Full variable domain (remainder filled in from reference TRBV18 and TRBJ2-5): NAGVMQNPRHLVRRRGQEARLRCSPMKGHSHVYWYRQLPEEGLKFMVYLQKENIIDESGMPKERFSAEFPKEGPSILRIQQVVRGDSAAYFCASASGSVKTQYFGPGTRLLVL.

V is TRBV7-2 and J is TRBJ2-6; TRBD1 might be the D (6 bases). CDR1 and CDR2 from the germline V gene are SGHTA and FQGNSA. The CDR3 contains 14 residues. The V end lost 5 bases, the J end lost 4 bases, and 9 bases lay between the germline ends. CDR3 nucleotide sequence: TGTGCCAGCAGCCCGGGGACAGGGGCCAACGTCCTGACTTTC. This translates into CASSPGTGANVLTF.

This CDR3 reads CSGARTGETDTQYF. CDR3 nucleotides: TGCAGCGGTGCGCGGACAGGGGAGACAGATACGCAGTATTTT. The gene calls are TRBV29-1 and TRBJ2-3; 9 positions agree with TRBD1. CDR1 and CDR2 from the germline V gene are SQVTM and ANQGSEA. Unmatched junction bases numbered 8, after V lost 7 bases and J lost 3 bases. This CDR3 is 14 amino acids long.

The chain links TRBV14 to TRBJ1-2; D is unclear. The CDR3 runs 16 residues. CDR1 is SGHDN and CDR2 is FVKESK in the germline V gene. Trimming removed 0 bases from V and 5 bases from J, with 16 bases in between. In nucleotides, the CDR3 is TGTGCCAGCAGCCAAGAAGTGGGCCAGGCCGTTTATGGCTACACCTTC. Protein sequence: CASSQEVGQAVYGYTF.